Sequencing of this T cell receptor beta chain was carried out in a study of shared clonotypes between healthy human individuals. Positively selected for CCR7, the CD45RO-negative cells used as naive CD8 cells excluded terminally differentiated effector memory CD45RA+ cells. The length of the CDR3 is 13 residues. V lost 4 bases to trimming and J lost 1 base, with 9 bases between them. Germline assignment: CDR1 SGHNT and CDR2 YYREEE (reference sequence). Method: immunoSEQ multiplex PCR; TCRdb's copy keeps in-frame clones and lacks some. Among about 820,000 clones listed, more than 85% were seen once. The genes are TRBV5-4 and TRBJ2-7; D is unclear. This TCR was recovered from a man aged 25-40 years in good health. Sequences were obtained from naive CD8+ T cells sorted from blood. The CDR3 coding sequence is TGTGCCAGCAGCCCGACCAATTCCTACGAGCAGTACTTC. Encoded protein: CASSPTNSYEQYF.